These 6 T cell receptor beta chains were sequenced from one sample in a study of beta chain features in type 1 diabetes. Expressed TCRB transcripts were sequenced, since all the RNA that had been isolated was reverse transcribed. Sequencing was performed with immunoSEQ multiplex PCR; in TCRdb, only in-frame clones are kept and a portion is missing. The sample holds about 180,000 clones, about 13% seen once. The sample consisted of central memory CD4+ T cells from blood. These receptors were taken from a woman aged 18-35 years in good health.

This clone turned up a few times. The chain has TRBV18 and TRBJ1-1; possibly TRBD1 for D (5 bases). Germline CDR1 KGHSH, CDR2 LQKENI. V was shortened by 2 bases and J by 1 base, with 11 bases between the two germline ends. There are 15 residues in the CDR3. The CDR3 region has the DNA TGTGCCAGCTCACCAGTAACAGGAACGAACACTGAAGCTTTCTTT. It encodes CASSPVTGTNTEAFF.

This clone was recorded a few times. This chain uses TRBV27 with TRBJ1-5; no firm D call. The CDR3 is 15 amino acids. The germline V gene has CDR1 MNHEY and CDR2 SMNVEV (reference sequence). Trimming took 5 bases from V and 5 from J, leaving 16 bases between them. CDR3 DNA: TGTGCCAGCAGTCCCACCGACGGGTTCTATCAGCCCCAGCATTTT. Translation: CASSPTDGFYQPQHF.

The J gene is TRBJ2-7, the V gene TRBV7-9; D possibly corresponds to TRBD1 (7 bases). V dropped 9 bases and J dropped 2 bases, with 17 bases sitting between them. The CDR3 is made up of 14 amino acids. CDR1 is SEHNR, CDR2 FQNEAQ, per germline (reference sequence). CDR3 amino acids: CASNRQGGPYEQYF. The CDR3 bases are TGTGCCAGTAACCGACAGGGAGGCCCCTACGAGCAGTACTTC.

Only a few counts were recorded for this clone. The chain has TRBV11-1 and TRBJ2-7, with 12 positions matching TRBD1. Germline V gene lookup returns CDR1 SGHAT and CDR2 FQDESV (reference sequence). This CDR3 comprises 16 residues. Trimming took 5 bases from V and 4 from J; bases not matched to a gene: 9. The CDR3 region is CASSPPGQGARYEQYF. CDR3 coding DNA: TGTGCCAGCAGCCCCCCGGGACAGGGGGCGCGTTACGAGCAGTACTTC.

This clone has just a few counts. The rearrangement links TRBV6-1 to TRBJ2-7; possibly TRBD2 for D (5 bases). The CDR3 runs 14 residues. CDR1 is MNHNS, CDR2 SASEGT, per germline. Trimming cost V 6 bases and J 4 bases, with 16 bases left between them. DNA for the CDR3: TGTGCCAGCAGCCGCAGCGGTCAGAGGTACGAGCAGTACTTC. Translation gives CASSRSGQRYEQYF.

The table lists this clone with many counts. The chain carries TRBV7-9 and TRBJ1-2; no clear D gene. CDR3 length equals 15 residues. Trimming removed 4 bases at V and 4 bases at J, with 16 bases between. The germline V gene has CDR1 SEHNR and CDR2 FQNEAQ (reference sequence). CDR3 in DNA: TGTGCCAGCAGCTGGGGAGGCAGTTTAGGCTATGGCTACACCTTC. This sequence encodes CASSWGGSLGYGYTF.